This entry lists 4 T cell receptor beta chains sequenced from one sample in a study of PD-1 blockade in classical Hodgkin lymphoma. The time point here: cycle 4 day 1 (C4D1), after 6 weeks of nivolumab. Autologous stem cell transplantation was followed by relapse in every patient, and brentuximab vedotin exposure varied. The data were produced by immunoSEQ multiplex PCR, yet TCRdb's version contains in-frame clones alone and is incomplete. Altogether around 24,000 clones are present, around 84% being singletons, with the ten largest covering over 20%. Sequenced material: peripheral blood mononuclear cells (PBMCs), taken before the fourth cycle of nivolumab. The receptor set was obtained from a human donor with classical Hodgkin lymphoma.

This clone occurred once. The genes are TRBV14 and TRBJ2-7; 14 nucleotides line up with TRBD2. Germline V gene data show CDR1 as SGHDN and CDR2 as FVKESK. The V and J ends lost 4 bases and 4 bases, in that order; junction bases with no gene match: 9. This CDR3 has 17 residues. The CDR3 DNA is TGTGCCAGCAGCCCAGGGGGACTAGCGGGAGCTAAGTACGAGCAGTACTTC. Its protein product is CASSPGGLAGAKYEQYF. The variable domain in full, with the rest retrieved from reference TRBV14 and TRBJ2-7, is EAGVTQFPSHSVIEKGQTVTLRCDPISGHDNLYWYRRVMGKEIKFLLHFVKESKQDESGMPNNRFLAERTGGTYSTLKVQPAELEDSGVYFCASSPGGLAGAKYEQYFGPGTRLTVT.

This sequence joins TRBV7-3 and TRBJ2-2, with 8 nucleotides matching TRBD2. The germline V gene encodes CDR1 SGHTA and CDR2 FQGTGA. The V segment lost 5 bases and the J segment 5 bases; nucleotides outside the gene matches: 13. The CDR3 has 17 amino acids. The CDR3 nucleotides read TGTGCCAGCAGCCATGGAAGCGGGAGCCGTGAAACCGGGGAGCTGTTTTTT. Encoded protein: CASSHGSGSRETGELFF.

The rearrangement links TRBV27 to TRBJ1-1; D gene unclear. The germline V and J ends were trimmed by 3 bases and 4 bases, with 9 bases remaining between them. The CDR3 contains 13 residues. Germline CDR1 reads MNHEY; CDR2 reads SMNVEV (reference sequence). CDR3 sequence: CASSFSQCTEAFF. Here the CDR3 DNA reads TGTGCCAGCAGTTTCTCCCAGTGCACTGAAGCTTTCTTT.

The V gene is TRBV28, the J gene TRBJ2-7; the D is unclear. CDR1 and CDR2 from the germline V gene are MDHEN and SYDVKM. Trimming stripped 4 bases from V and 3 bases from J, with 4 bases between. CDR3 length: 11 residues. Written as DNA, the CDR3 is TGTGCCAGCAGTTGGGGCTACGAGCAGTACTTC. Translation gives CASSWGYEQYF.